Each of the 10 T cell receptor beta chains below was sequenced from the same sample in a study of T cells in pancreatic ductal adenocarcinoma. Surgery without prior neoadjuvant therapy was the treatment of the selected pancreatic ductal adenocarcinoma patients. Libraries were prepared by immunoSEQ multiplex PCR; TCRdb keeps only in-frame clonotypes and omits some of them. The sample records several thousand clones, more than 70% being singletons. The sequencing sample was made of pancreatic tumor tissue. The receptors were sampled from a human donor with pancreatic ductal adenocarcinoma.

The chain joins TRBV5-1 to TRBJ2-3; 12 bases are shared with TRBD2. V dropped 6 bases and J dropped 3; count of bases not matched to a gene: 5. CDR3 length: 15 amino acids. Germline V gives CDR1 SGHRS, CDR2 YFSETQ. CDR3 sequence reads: CASTSTSGSTDTQYF. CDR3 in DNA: TGCGCCAGCACCTCGACTAGCGGGAGTACAGATACGCAGTATTTT. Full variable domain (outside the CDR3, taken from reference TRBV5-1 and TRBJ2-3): KAGVTQTPRYLIKTRGQQVTLSCSPISGHRSVSWYQQTPGQGLQFLFEYFSETQRNKGNFPGRFSGRQFSNSRSEMNVSTLELGDSALYLCASTSTSGSTDTQYFGPGTRLTVL.

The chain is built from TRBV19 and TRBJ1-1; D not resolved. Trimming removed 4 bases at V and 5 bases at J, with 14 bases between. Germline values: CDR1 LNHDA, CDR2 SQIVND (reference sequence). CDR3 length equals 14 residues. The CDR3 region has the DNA TGTGCCAGTAGTACCCCGGGCGGAGGTACTGAAGCTTTCTTT. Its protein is CASSTPGGGTEAFF.

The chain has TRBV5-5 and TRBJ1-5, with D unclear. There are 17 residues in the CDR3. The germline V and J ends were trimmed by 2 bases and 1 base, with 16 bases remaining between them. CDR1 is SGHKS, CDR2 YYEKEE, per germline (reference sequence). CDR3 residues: CASSFRERSVSNQPQHF. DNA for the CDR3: TGTGCCAGCAGCTTTAGGGAGAGGTCAGTCAGCAATCAGCCCCAGCATTTT.

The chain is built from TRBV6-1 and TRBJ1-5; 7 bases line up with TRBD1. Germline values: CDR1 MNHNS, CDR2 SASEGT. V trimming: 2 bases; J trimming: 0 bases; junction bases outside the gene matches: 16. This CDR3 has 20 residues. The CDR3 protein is CASSENSGGRGIYSNQPQHF. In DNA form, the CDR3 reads TGTGCCAGCAGTGAAAACTCCGGGGGCAGGGGGATATATAGCAATCAGCCCCAGCATTTT.

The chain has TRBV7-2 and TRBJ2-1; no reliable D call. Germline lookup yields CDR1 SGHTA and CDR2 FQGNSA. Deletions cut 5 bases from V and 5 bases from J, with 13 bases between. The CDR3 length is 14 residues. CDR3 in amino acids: CASSPFEANNEQFF. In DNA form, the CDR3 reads TGTGCCAGCAGCCCATTTGAGGCGAACAATGAGCAGTTCTTC.

Written as DNA, the CDR3 is TGTGCCAGCAGCCCAAGACAGGGTATGAACACTGAAGCTTTCTTT. Amino acid sequence: CASSPRQGMNTEAFF. The rearrangement uses TRBV11-2 and TRBJ1-1, with 7 bases aligning to TRBD1. The V and J ends lost 5 bases and 0 bases, in that order; junction bases with no gene match: 6. The CDR3 runs 15 residues. From germline, CDR1 is SGHAT and CDR2 FQNNGV.

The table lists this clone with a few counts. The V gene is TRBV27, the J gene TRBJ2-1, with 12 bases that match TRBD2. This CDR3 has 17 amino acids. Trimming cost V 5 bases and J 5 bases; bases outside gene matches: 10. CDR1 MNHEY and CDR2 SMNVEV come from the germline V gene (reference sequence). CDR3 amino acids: CASSLHSSGGENNEQFF. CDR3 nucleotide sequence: TGTGCCAGCAGTCTCCATTCTAGCGGGGGGGAGAACAATGAGCAGTTCTTC.

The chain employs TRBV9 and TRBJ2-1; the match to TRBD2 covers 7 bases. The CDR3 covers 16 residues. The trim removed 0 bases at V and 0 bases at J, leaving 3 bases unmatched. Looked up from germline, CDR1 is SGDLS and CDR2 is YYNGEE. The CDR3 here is CASSVGLADSYNEQFF. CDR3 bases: TGTGCCAGCAGCGTAGGTCTAGCGGACTCCTACAATGAGCAGTTCTTC.

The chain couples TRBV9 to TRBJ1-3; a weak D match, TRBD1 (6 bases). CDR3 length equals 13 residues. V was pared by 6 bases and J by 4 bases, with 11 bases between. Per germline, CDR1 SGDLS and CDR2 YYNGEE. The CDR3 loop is CASNNGGGNTIYF. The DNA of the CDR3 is TGTGCCAGCAACAACGGGGGCGGAAACACCATATATTTT.

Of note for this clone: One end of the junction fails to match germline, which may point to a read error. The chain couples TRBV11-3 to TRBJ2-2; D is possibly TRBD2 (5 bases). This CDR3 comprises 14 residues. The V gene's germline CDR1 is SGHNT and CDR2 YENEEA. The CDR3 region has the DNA TGTGCCAGCAGCTTAGGGGCGGGCCGCCGGGGAGCTGTTTTT. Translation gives CASSLGAGRRGAVF. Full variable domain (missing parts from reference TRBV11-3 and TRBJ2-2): EAGVVQSPRYKIIEKKQPVAFWCNPISGHNTLYWYLQNLGQGPELLIRYENEEAVDDSQLPKDRFSAERLKGVDSTLKIQPAELGDSAVYLCASSLGAGRRGAVFGEGSRLTVL.